This is a list of T cell receptor beta chains from one sample in a study of cytomegalovirus exposure and HLA in healthy donors. The table came from immunoSEQ multiplex PCR; TCRdb's copy has only in-frame clones and leaves some out. There are roughly 140,000 clones in the sample; about 68% occur only once, and roughly 1.4% lies in the top ten. Sequenced material: PBMCs. These receptors were collected from a young man in good health and CMV-seronegative. Both conserved end residues are part of each CDR3. Fields, in order: D gene, V gene, clone size, J gene, CDR3 DNA, CDR3 protein. The D gene is left open where the match is weak. Clone size is shown for a subset of rows, as once, few, many or a class of expanded clone.

d_call: -
v_call: TRBV18
clone_size: -
j_call: TRBJ1-1
cdr3_nt: TGTGCCAGCTCACCCACCGGGGAGAAAGCTTTCTTT
cdr3_aa: CASSPTGEKAFF

d_call: -
v_call: TRBV14
clone_size: -
j_call: TRBJ1-2
cdr3_nt: TGTGCCAGCAGCCAAGCCCTGGCTGCTTCGGGTGGCTACACCTTC
cdr3_aa: CASSQALAASGGYTF

d_call: -
v_call: TRBV4-3
clone_size: -
j_call: TRBJ1-2
cdr3_nt: TGCGCCAGCAGCCAAGATAGAACCTATGGCTACACCTTC
cdr3_aa: CASSQDRTYGYTF

d_call: -
v_call: TRBV7-9
clone_size: -
j_call: TRBJ1-1
cdr3_nt: TGTGCCAGCAGTCTACAGCCTTTGAACACTGAAGCTTTCTTT
cdr3_aa: CASSLQPLNTEAFF

d_call: TRBD1
v_call: TRBV6-6
clone_size: -
j_call: TRBJ2-5
cdr3_nt: TGTGCCAGCAGCCGTTACCGGGACAGGGTCGGAGAGACCCAGTACTTC
cdr3_aa: CASSRYRDRVGETQYF

d_call: TRBD2
v_call: TRBV5-5
clone_size: -
j_call: TRBJ2-5
cdr3_nt: TGTGCCAGCAGGGAACTAGCGGGAGTGGGAGAGACCCAGTACTTC
cdr3_aa: CASRELAGVGETQYF

d_call: -
v_call: TRBV13
clone_size: -
j_call: TRBJ2-3
cdr3_nt: TGTGCCAGCAGCTTGGTCGGGAGAAGGGATACGCAGTATTTT
cdr3_aa: CASSLVGRRDTQYF

d_call: -
v_call: TRBV4-1
clone_size: many
j_call: TRBJ2-7
cdr3_nt: TGCGCCAGCAGCCAAGGAACTAACCATGACGAGCAGTACTTC
cdr3_aa: CASSQGTNHDEQYF

d_call: -
v_call: TRBV2
clone_size: -
j_call: TRBJ1-5
cdr3_nt: TGTGCCAGCATGGTAGGGGCGTATCAGCCCCAGCATTTT
cdr3_aa: CASMVGAYQPQHF

d_call: TRBD2
v_call: TRBV19
clone_size: -
j_call: TRBJ2-3
cdr3_nt: TGTGCCAGTAATCTGGGGGTAGCGGGAGTTCAAGATACGCAGTATTTT
cdr3_aa: CASNLGVAGVQDTQYF

d_call: -
v_call: TRBV4-3
clone_size: -
j_call: TRBJ2-4
cdr3_nt: TGCGCCAGCAGCCAAGATAGCAGGGGTCGCAAAAACATTCAGTACTTC
cdr3_aa: CASSQDSRGRKNIQYF

d_call: -
v_call: TRBV7-9
clone_size: once
j_call: TRBJ2-7
cdr3_nt: TGTGCCAGCACCCCACCGAGCGGTCAGGGGACGTACGAGCAGTACTTC
cdr3_aa: CASTPPSGQGTYEQYF

d_call: TRBD1
v_call: TRBV2
clone_size: -
j_call: TRBJ1-5
cdr3_nt: TGTGCCAGCAGTTCCGGGACAGGTCATCAGCCCCAGCATTTT
cdr3_aa: CASSSGTGHQPQHF

d_call: -
v_call: TRBV28
clone_size: -
j_call: TRBJ1-1
cdr3_nt: TGTGCCAGCAGCTTGAACAGGGCTTTCTTT
cdr3_aa: CASSLNRAFF

d_call: TRBD2
v_call: TRBV7-9
clone_size: -
j_call: TRBJ2-7
cdr3_nt: TGTGCCAGCAGCTTAGAGGGGCGGGAGATGGAGCAGTACTTC
cdr3_aa: CASSLEGREMEQYF

d_call: TRBD2
v_call: TRBV4-3
clone_size: once
j_call: TRBJ2-1
cdr3_nt: TGCGCCAGCAGCCAGACTAGCGGGAGTACAACTGAGCAGTTCTTC
cdr3_aa: CASSQTSGSTTEQFF

d_call: TRBD2
v_call: TRBV9
clone_size: -
j_call: TRBJ2-2
cdr3_nt: TGTGCCAGCAGCATCGGGACTAGCGGATTCGCGAACACCGGGGAGCTGTTTTTT
cdr3_aa: CASSIGTSGFANTGELFF

d_call: -
v_call: TRBV27
clone_size: -
j_call: TRBJ2-7
cdr3_nt: TGTGCCACCTCGGCACAACCGGGAATCTCCTACGAGCAGTACTTC
cdr3_aa: CATSAQPGISYEQYF

d_call: -
v_call: TRBV5-1
clone_size: -
j_call: TRBJ2-2
cdr3_nt: TGCGCCAGCAGCTCCGATTTGGGCCCGAGCCCGAACACCGGGGAGCTGTTTTTT
cdr3_aa: CASSSDLGPSPNTGELFF

d_call: -
v_call: TRBV4-1
clone_size: -
j_call: TRBJ1-2
cdr3_nt: TGCGCCAGCAGCCCTGGGAGAGGGCTCGGTGGCTACACCTTC
cdr3_aa: CASSPGRGLGGYTF

d_call: -
v_call: TRBV5-1
clone_size: few
j_call: TRBJ2-5
cdr3_nt: TGCGCCAGCAGCACAGGGGAAGCGGGCCAAGAGACCCAGTACTTC
cdr3_aa: CASSTGEAGQETQYF

d_call: -
v_call: TRBV7-6
clone_size: -
j_call: TRBJ2-2
cdr3_nt: TGTGCCAGCAGCCTGGGGGGAGAGGCCACCGGGGAGCTGTTTTTT
cdr3_aa: CASSLGGEATGELFF

d_call: -
v_call: TRBV6-5
clone_size: -
j_call: TRBJ1-2
cdr3_nt: TGTGCCAGCGGTCTCTACCGCGGCTACACCTTC
cdr3_aa: CASGLYRGYTF

d_call: -
v_call: TRBV5-8
clone_size: -
j_call: TRBJ1-2
cdr3_nt: TGTGCCAGCAGCTTAGGCAGGAATGGCTACACCTTC
cdr3_aa: CASSLGRNGYTF

d_call: TRBD2
v_call: TRBV27
clone_size: -
j_call: TRBJ2-7
cdr3_nt: TGTGCCAGCAGTCTAAATCCAGCGGGAGACGGATACGAGCAGTACTTC
cdr3_aa: CASSLNPAGDGYEQYF

d_call: TRBD2
v_call: TRBV11-2
clone_size: -
j_call: TRBJ2-4
cdr3_nt: TGTGCCAGCAGCTCCCGGACTAGCGGGAGGGCTACCAAAAACATTCAGTACTTC
cdr3_aa: CASSSRTSGRATKNIQYF

d_call: -
v_call: TRBV10-2
clone_size: -
j_call: TRBJ2-5
cdr3_nt: TGCGCCAGCAGTGACACGGGATTAGAGGAGACCCAGTACTTC
cdr3_aa: CASSDTGLEETQYF

d_call: TRBD2
v_call: TRBV12-5
clone_size: -
j_call: TRBJ2-5
cdr3_nt: TGTGCTAGTGGTTTGCCTACTAGCGGGAGCCGAGAGACCCAGTACTTC
cdr3_aa: CASGLPTSGSRETQYF

d_call: TRBD2
v_call: TRBV9
clone_size: -
j_call: TRBJ2-3
cdr3_nt: TGTGCCAGCAGCGTAGGACTAGCGGAGGTGGAAGATACGCAGTATTTT
cdr3_aa: CASSVGLAEVEDTQYF

d_call: -
v_call: TRBV5-1
clone_size: -
j_call: TRBJ2-7
cdr3_nt: TGCGCCAGCAGTAATAGGAGCCTTCGAATTATTCCTCGGTACTTC
cdr3_aa: CASSNRSLRIIPRYF

d_call: -
v_call: TRBV13
clone_size: -
j_call: TRBJ2-7
cdr3_nt: TGTGCCAGCAGCTTAGGCGTGAGTAGCGGCTACGAGCAGTACTTC
cdr3_aa: CASSLGVSSGYEQYF

d_call: TRBD2
v_call: TRBV27
clone_size: few
j_call: TRBJ2-2
cdr3_nt: TGTGCCAGCAGTTTATCATGGCGGGGGACGCTGTTTTTT
cdr3_aa: CASSLSWRGTLFF

d_call: TRBD2
v_call: TRBV19
clone_size: -
j_call: TRBJ2-1
cdr3_nt: TGTGCCAGTAGTATCGGTCTGGGAGAGGGTATAGCGGGCTACAATGAGCAGTTCTTC
cdr3_aa: CASSIGLGEGIAGYNEQFF

d_call: TRBD1
v_call: TRBV19
clone_size: few
j_call: TRBJ1-2
cdr3_nt: TGTGCCAGTAGAACCACAGGGGGAGCTCATGGCTACACCTTC
cdr3_aa: CASRTTGGAHGYTF

d_call: -
v_call: TRBV27
clone_size: -
j_call: TRBJ1-5
cdr3_nt: TGTGCCAGCAGTTTATACGACCCCGGGACACTTAGCAATCAGCCCCAGCATTTT
cdr3_aa: CASSLYDPGTLSNQPQHF

d_call: -
v_call: TRBV30
clone_size: -
j_call: TRBJ1-3
cdr3_nt: TGTGCCTGGAGCCCAACAGGTCTAAACACCATATATTTT
cdr3_aa: CAWSPTGLNTIYF

d_call: -
v_call: TRBV6-5
clone_size: -
j_call: TRBJ1-1
cdr3_nt: TGTGCCAGCAGTTACCTTCCGGGGGGCACTGAAGCTTTCTTT
cdr3_aa: CASSYLPGGTEAFF

d_call: -
v_call: TRBV30
clone_size: few
j_call: TRBJ2-7
cdr3_nt: TGTGCCTGGAGTGTAGTCGGGGGAGGCTACGAGCAGTACTTC
cdr3_aa: CAWSVVGGGYEQYF

d_call: TRBD2
v_call: TRBV9
clone_size: -
j_call: TRBJ2-3
cdr3_nt: TGTGCCAGCAGCGTAGGGTTGGTAGCGGGAGAAGGGGATACGCAGTATTTT
cdr3_aa: CASSVGLVAGEGDTQYF

d_call: -
v_call: TRBV19
clone_size: -
j_call: TRBJ2-3
cdr3_nt: TGTGCCAGTAGAGGACGGACAACAGATACGCAGTATTTT
cdr3_aa: CASRGRTTDTQYF

d_call: -
v_call: TRBV19
clone_size: -
j_call: TRBJ2-1
cdr3_nt: TGTGCCAGTAGTATGACTCCGTACAATGAGCAGTTCTTC
cdr3_aa: CASSMTPYNEQFF

d_call: -
v_call: TRBV4-3
clone_size: -
j_call: TRBJ2-2
cdr3_nt: TGCGCCAGCAGCCAACCGACAGGGGAGCTGTTTTTT
cdr3_aa: CASSQPTGELFF

d_call: -
v_call: TRBV5-4
clone_size: few
j_call: TRBJ2-6
cdr3_nt: TGTGCCAGCAGCTTGGGGTTTTCGGCTGGGGCCAACGTCCTGACTTTC
cdr3_aa: CASSLGFSAGANVLTF

d_call: TRBD2
v_call: TRBV7-2
clone_size: -
j_call: TRBJ2-7
cdr3_nt: TGTGCCAGCAGCCCCTCGAATAGCGGGAGGGAATACGAGCAGTACTTC
cdr3_aa: CASSPSNSGREYEQYF

d_call: TRBD2
v_call: TRBV19
clone_size: few
j_call: TRBJ2-7
cdr3_nt: TGTGCCAGTAGTGTACTAGCGGGAGGGCCCAACGAGCAGTACTTC
cdr3_aa: CASSVLAGGPNEQYF